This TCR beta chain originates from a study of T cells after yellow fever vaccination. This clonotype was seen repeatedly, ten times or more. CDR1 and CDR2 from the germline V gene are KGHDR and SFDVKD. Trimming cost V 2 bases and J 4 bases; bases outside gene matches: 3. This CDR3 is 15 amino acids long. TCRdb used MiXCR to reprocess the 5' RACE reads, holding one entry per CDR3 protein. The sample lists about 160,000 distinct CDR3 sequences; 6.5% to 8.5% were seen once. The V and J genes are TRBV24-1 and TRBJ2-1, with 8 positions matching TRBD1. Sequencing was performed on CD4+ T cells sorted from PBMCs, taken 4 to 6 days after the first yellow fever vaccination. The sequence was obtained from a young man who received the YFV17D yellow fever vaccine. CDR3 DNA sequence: TGTGCCACCAGTGATTCGGGACAGGTATACAATGAGCAGTTCTTC. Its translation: CATSDSGQVYNEQFF.